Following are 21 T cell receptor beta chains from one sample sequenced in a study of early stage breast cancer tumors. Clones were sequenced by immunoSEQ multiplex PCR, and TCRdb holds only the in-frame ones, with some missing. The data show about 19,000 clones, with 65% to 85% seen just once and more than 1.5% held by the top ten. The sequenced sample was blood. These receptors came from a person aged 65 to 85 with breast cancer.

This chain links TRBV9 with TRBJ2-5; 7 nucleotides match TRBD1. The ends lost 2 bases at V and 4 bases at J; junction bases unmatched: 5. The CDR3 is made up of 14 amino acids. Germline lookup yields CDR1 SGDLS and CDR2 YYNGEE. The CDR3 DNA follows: TGTGCCAGCAGCGTCCAGGGGGAGTCAGAGACCCAGTACTTC. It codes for CASSVQGESETQYF. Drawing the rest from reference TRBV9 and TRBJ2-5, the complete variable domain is DSGVTQTPKHLITATGQRVTLRCSPRSGDLSVYWYQQSLDQGLQFLIQYYNGEERAKGNILERFSAQQFPDLHSELNLSSLELGDSALYFCASSVQGESETQYFGPGTRLLVL.

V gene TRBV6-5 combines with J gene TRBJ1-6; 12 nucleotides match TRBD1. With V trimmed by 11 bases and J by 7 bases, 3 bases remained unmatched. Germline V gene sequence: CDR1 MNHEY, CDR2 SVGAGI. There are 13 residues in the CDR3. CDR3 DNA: TGTGCCGAGGGACAGGGGGCAAATTCACCCCTCCACTTT. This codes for CAEGQGANSPLHF.

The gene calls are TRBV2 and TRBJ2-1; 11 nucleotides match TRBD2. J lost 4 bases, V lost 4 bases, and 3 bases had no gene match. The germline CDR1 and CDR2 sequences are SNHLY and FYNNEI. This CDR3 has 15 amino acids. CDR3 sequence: CASSVLAGGYNEQFF. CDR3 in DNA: TGTGCCAGCAGTGTTTTAGCGGGGGGGTACAATGAGCAGTTCTTC.

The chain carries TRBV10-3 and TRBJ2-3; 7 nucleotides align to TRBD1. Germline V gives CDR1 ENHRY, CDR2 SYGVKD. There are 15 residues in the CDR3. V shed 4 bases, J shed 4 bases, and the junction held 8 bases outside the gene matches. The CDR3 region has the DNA TGTGCCATCAGTGGAAGAGACAGGGTCTCAGATACGCAGTATTTT. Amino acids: CAISGRDRVSDTQYF.

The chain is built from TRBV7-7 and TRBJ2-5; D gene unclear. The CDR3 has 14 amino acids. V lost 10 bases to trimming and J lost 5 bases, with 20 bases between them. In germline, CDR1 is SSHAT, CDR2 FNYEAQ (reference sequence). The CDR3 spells CATSLPGSRETQYF. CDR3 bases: TGTGCCACCAGTCTTCCGGGTTCGCGGGAGACCCAGTACTTC.

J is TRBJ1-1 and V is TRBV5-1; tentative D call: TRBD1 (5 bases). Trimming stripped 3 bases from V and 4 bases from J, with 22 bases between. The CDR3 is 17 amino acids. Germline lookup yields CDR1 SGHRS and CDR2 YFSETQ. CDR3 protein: CASSSETTQRGSTEAFF. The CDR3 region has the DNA TGCGCCAGCAGCTCCGAAACCACACAAAGGGGATCCACTGAAGCTTTCTTT. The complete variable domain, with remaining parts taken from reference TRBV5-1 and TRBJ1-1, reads KAGVTQTPRYLIKTRGQQVTLSCSPISGHRSVSWYQQTPGQGLQFLFEYFSETQRNKGNFPGRFSGRQFSNSRSEMNVSTLELGDSALYLCASSSETTQRGSTEAFFGQGTRLTVV.

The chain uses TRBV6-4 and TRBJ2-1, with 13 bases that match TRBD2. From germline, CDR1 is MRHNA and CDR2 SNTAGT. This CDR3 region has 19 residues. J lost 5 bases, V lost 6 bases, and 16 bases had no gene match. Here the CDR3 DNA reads TGTGCCAGCAGCCGATCCTTCGCCGGGACTAGCGGGGAAAACAATGAGCAGTTCTTC. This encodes CASSRSFAGTSGENNEQFF.

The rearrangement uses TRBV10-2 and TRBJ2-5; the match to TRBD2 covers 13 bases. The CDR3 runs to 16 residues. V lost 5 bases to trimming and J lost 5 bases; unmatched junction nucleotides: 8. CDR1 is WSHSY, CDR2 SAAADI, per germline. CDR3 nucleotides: TGCGCCAGCAGTAAGACTAGCGGGGGGCCGGAGGAGACCCAGTACTTC. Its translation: CASSKTSGGPEETQYF.

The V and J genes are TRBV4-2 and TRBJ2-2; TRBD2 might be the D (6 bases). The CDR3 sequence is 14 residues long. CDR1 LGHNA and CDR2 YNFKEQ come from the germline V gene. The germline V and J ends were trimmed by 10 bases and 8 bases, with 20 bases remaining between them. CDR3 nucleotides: TGTGCCACTAGGGACTCGACTTTAGCGGGGGAGCTGTTTTTT. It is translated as CATRDSTLAGELFF.

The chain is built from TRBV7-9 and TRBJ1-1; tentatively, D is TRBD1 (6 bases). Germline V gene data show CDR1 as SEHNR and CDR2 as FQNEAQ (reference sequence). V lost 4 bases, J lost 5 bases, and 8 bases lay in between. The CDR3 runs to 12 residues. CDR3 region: CASSYGQTEAFF. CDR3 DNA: TGTGCCAGCAGCTACGGACAGACTGAAGCTTTCTTT.

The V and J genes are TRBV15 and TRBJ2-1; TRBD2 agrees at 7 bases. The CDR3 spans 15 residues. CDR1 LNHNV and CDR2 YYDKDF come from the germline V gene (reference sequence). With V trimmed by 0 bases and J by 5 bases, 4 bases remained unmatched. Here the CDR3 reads CATSREIRGDNEQFF. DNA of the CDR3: TGTGCCACCAGCAGAGAAATTCGGGGGGACAATGAGCAGTTCTTC.

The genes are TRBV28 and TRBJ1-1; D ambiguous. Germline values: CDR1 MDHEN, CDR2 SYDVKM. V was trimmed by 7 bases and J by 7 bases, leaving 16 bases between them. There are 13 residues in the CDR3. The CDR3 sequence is CASIGSGRNEAFF. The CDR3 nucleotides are TGTGCCAGCATCGGTAGCGGACGAAATGAAGCTTTCTTT.

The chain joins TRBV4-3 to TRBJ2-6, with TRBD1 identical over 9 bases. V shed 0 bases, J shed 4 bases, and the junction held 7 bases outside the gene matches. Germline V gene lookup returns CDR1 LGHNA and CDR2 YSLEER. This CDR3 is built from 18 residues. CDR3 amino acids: CASSQDLGQGAGANVLTF. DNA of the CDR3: TGCGCCAGCAGCCAAGATCTGGGACAGGGAGCGGGGGCCAACGTCCTGACTTTC.

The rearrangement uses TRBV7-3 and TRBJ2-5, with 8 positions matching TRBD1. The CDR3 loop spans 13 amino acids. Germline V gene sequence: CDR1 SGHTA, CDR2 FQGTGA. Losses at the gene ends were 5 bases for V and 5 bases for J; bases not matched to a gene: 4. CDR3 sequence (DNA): TGTGCCAGCAGCCCAAGGACAGGGGAGACCCAGTACTTC. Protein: CASSPRTGETQYF.

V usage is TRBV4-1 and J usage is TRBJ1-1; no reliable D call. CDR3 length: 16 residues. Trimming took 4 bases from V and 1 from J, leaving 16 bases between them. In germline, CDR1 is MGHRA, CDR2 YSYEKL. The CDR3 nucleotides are TGCGCCAGCAGCCCCTCGGGTGGTGGTGCGAACACTGAAGCTTTCTTT. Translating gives CASSPSGGGANTEAFF.

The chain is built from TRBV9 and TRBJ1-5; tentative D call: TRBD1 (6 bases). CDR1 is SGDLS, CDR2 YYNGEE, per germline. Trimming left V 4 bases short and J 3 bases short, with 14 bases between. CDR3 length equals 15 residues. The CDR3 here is CASSSNRADNQPQHF. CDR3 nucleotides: TGTGCCAGCAGCTCTAACAGGGCTGACAATCAGCCCCAGCATTTT. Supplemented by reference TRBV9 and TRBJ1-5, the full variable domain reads DSGVTQTPKHLITATGQRVTLRCSPRSGDLSVYWYQQSLDQGLQFLIQYYNGEERAKGNILERFSAQQFPDLHSELNLSSLELGDSALYFCASSSNRADNQPQHFGDGTRLSIL.

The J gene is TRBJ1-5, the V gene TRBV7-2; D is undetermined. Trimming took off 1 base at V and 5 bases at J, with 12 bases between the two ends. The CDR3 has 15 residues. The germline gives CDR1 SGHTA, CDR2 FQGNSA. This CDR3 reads CASSLENGNHQPQHF. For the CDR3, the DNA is TGTGCCAGCAGCTTAGAGAATGGCAACCATCAGCCCCAGCATTTT.

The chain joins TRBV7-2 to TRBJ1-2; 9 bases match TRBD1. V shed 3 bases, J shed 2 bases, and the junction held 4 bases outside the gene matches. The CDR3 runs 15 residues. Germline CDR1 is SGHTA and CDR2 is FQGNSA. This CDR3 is CASSLAGQGNYGYTF. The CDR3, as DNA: TGTGCCAGCAGCTTGGCGGGACAGGGAAACTATGGCTACACCTTC.

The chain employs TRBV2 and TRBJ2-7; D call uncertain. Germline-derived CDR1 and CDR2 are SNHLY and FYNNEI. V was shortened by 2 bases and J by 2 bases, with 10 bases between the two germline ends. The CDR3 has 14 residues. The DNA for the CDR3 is TGTGCCAGCAGTGAACTGGCGGTCGCCTACGAGCAGTACTTC. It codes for CASSELAVAYEQYF.

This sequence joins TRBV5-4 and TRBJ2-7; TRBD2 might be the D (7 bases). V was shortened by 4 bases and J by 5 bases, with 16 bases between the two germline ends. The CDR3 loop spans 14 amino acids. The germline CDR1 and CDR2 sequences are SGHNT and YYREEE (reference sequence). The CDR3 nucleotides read TGTGCCAGCAGCCCGGATGCGGGGGCCAACGAGCAGTACTTC. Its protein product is CASSPDAGANEQYF.

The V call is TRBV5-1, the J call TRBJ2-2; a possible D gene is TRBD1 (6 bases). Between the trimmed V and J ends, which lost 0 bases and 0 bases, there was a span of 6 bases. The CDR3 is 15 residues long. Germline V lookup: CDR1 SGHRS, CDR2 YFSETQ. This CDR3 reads CASSLGTANTGELFF. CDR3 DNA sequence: TGCGCCAGCAGCTTGGGGACAGCGAACACCGGGGAGCTGTTTTTT.